The TCR beta chain under discussion was sequenced for a study of shared clonotypes between healthy human individuals. This clone was seen once. The CDR3 sequence is 16 residues long. Germline assignment: CDR1 LGHNA and CDR2 YSLEER. Trimming cost V 3 bases and J 4 bases; bases outside gene matches: 9. Data came from immunoSEQ multiplex PCR; TCRdb stores just in-frame clones and leaves some out. In the table there are fewer than 1.6 million clones, approximately 98.5% of which are singletons. The receptor's source is a man aged 25-40 years in good health. The V and J genes are TRBV4-3 and TRBJ2-1; 7 positions agree with TRBD1. Sequences were obtained from naive CD4+ T cells sorted from blood. The sample's subset: CD45RA+ positively selected. CDR3 DNA sequence: TGCGCCAGCAGCCACCTGGGACAGACGATATACAATGAGCAGTTCTTC. Its protein product is CASSHLGQTIYNEQFF.